These 14 T cell receptor beta chains originate from one sample sequenced in a study of brain T cells in children with intractable seizures. Some clones are missing from TCRdb's copy, which holds only in-frame ones; the method was immunoSEQ multiplex PCR. The data show a few hundred thousand clones, over 90% seen once. Described time point: blood from clinic visit 5 months post-surgery; TSC patient then seizure free. The sample was peripheral blood, taken more than 4 months after surgery. These receptors originate from a boy less than two years old with tuberous sclerosis and intractable seizures.

The chain is built from TRBV9 and TRBJ2-3; D perhaps matches TRBD1 (7 bases). The V end was cut by 6 bases, the J end by 0 bases, with 14 bases between. The CDR3 is 15 amino acids. Germline values: CDR1 SGDLS, CDR2 YYNGEE. The CDR3 bases are TGTGCCAGCAAAGGCGGGACAGATAGCACAGATACGCAGTATTTT. This codes for CASKGGTDSTDTQYF.

CDR3 DNA: TGTGCCAGCAGCTTAGTTCGGGATGGCTACACCTTC. Protein product: CASSLVRDGYTF. This rearrangement joins TRBV13 to TRBJ1-2, with unresolved D. CDR1 is PRHDT, CDR2 FYEKMQ, per germline (reference sequence). V dropped 1 base and J dropped 6 bases, with 6 bases sitting between them. This CDR3 is 12 amino acids long.

This chain joins TRBV9 and TRBJ1-3; D unresolved. Trimming removed 5 bases from V and 3 bases from J, with 9 bases in between. This CDR3 is built from 13 residues. CDR1 and CDR2 (germline): SGDLS, YYNGEE. The CDR3 region has the DNA TGTGCCAGCAGGGGAGAGGGTGGAAACACCATATATTTT. It is translated as CASRGEGGNTIYF.

The rearrangement uses TRBV5-4 and TRBJ1-2; D uncertain. With 2 bases removed from V and 4 bases from J, the gap between germline ends came to 15 bases. From germline, CDR1 is SGHNT and CDR2 YYREEE (reference sequence). This CDR3 has 15 residues. CDR3 region: CASSFLGSQRYGYTF. The CDR3 DNA reads as TGTGCCAGCAGCTTCTTGGGCTCCCAGCGCTATGGCTACACCTTC.

This clone appeared once. V gene TRBV7-2 combines with J gene TRBJ1-6; D is ambiguous. This CDR3 has 15 amino acids. Germline V lookup: CDR1 SGHTA, CDR2 FQGNSA. V lost 1 base to trimming and J lost 4 bases, with 8 bases between them. The CDR3 loop is CASSLVWEYNSPLHF. CDR3 DNA: TGTGCCAGCAGCTTAGTTTGGGAGTATAATTCACCCCTCCACTTT.

This clone was seen a single time. The chain joins TRBV4-2 to TRBJ2-1; 10 bases are shared with TRBD2. The germline V gene has CDR1 LGHNA and CDR2 YNFKEQ. The CDR3 contains 16 residues. Unmatched junction bases numbered 6, after V lost 3 bases and J lost 4 bases. The CDR3 nucleotides read TGTGCCAGCAGCCAGTCCGGGACTAGCGCTTACAATGAGCAGTTCTTC. Translating gives CASSQSGTSAYNEQFF.

The chain joins TRBV2 to TRBJ1-1, with 7 bases fitting TRBD1. The CDR3 is made up of 14 amino acids. V was pared by 7 bases and J by 1 base, with 6 bases of the junction left unmatched. CDR1 and CDR2 from the germline V gene are SNHLY and FYNNEI. CDR3 protein: CASIETGRNTEAFF. DNA of the CDR3: TGTGCCAGCATTGAGACAGGGAGGAACACTGAAGCTTTCTTT.

The rearrangement joins TRBV3-1 (or the pseudogene TRBV3-2) to TRBJ2-1; no clear D gene. Trimming shortened V by 0 bases and J by 6 bases, and 9 bases separated the two germline ends. Germline CDR1 reads LGHDT; CDR2 reads YNNKEL (reference sequence). The CDR3 sequence is 14 residues long. The CDR3 coding sequence is TGTGCCAGCAGCCAAGAACCTTCCGGCAATGAGCAGTTCTTC. Translated, it gives CASSQEPSGNEQFF.

V is TRBV27 and J is TRBJ1-6; D unresolved. Germline-derived CDR1 and CDR2 are MNHEY and SMNVEV (reference sequence). The CDR3 consists of 13 residues. Trimming removed 3 bases from V and 5 bases from J, with 5 bases in between. CDR3 bases: TGTGCCAGCAGTTTTAACAATAATTCACCCCTCCACTTT. Translating it yields CASSFNNNSPLHF.

This rearrangement joins TRBV28 to TRBJ1-2, with D possibly TRBD1 on 5 matching bases. Germline V gene data show CDR1 as MDHEN and CDR2 as SYDVKM. The CDR3 consists of 14 residues. Trimming took 6 bases from V and 4 from J, leaving 15 bases between them. The DNA of the CDR3 is TGTGCCAGCAGATCCATCCCGGGGGGCTATGGCTACACCTTC. Its protein product is CASRSIPGGYGYTF.

The genes are TRBV15 and TRBJ2-7; 12 bases are a match to TRBD2. Per germline, CDR1 LNHNV and CDR2 YYDKDF (reference sequence). Germline trimming cut 6 bases from V and 4 bases from J; bases unmatched to any gene: 1. CDR3 length: 13 amino acids. The CDR3 DNA reads TGTGCCACCAGGACTAGCGGGAGTTACGAGCAGTACTTC. This encodes CATRTSGSYEQYF.

This clone was counted a single time. The chain recombines TRBV12-5 with TRBJ1-1; D is unresolved. The CDR3 has 13 amino acids. The germline CDR1 and CDR2 sequences are LGHNT and FRNRAP. V shed 3 bases and J shed 1 base, with 6 bases lying between them. CDR3 protein: CASGFWGNTEAFF. CDR3 DNA sequence: TGTGCTAGTGGTTTTTGGGGGAACACTGAAGCTTTCTTT.

As regards this clone: This sample also contains other DNA sequences that code for the same CDR3. This sequence joins TRBV7-2 and TRBJ2-7; D gene unclear. Trimming removed 3 bases from V and 0 bases from J, with 9 bases in between. Germline loops: CDR1 SGHTA, CDR2 FQGNSA. The length of the CDR3 is 14 residues. The CDR3 sequence: CASSFGPSSYEQYF. CDR3 in DNA: TGTGCCAGCAGCTTTGGGCCCAGCTCCTACGAGCAGTACTTC.

The chain is built from TRBV11-2 and TRBJ2-3, with D perhaps TRBD1 (6 bases). V lost 6 bases and J 0 bases, leaving 16 bases between the germline ends. Germline CDR1 is SGHAT and CDR2 is FQNNGV. This CDR3 contains 16 residues. The CDR3 DNA reads as TGTGCCAGCAGGAACCAACAGGGAGCGAGCACAGATACGCAGTATTTT. Protein sequence: CASRNQQGASTDTQYF.